This record looks at one T cell receptor beta chain sequence and its context. Its specific antigen is unknown. No much larger clone is present one base from it, and per-base qualities are unavailable. These data come from a study of pediatric ulcerative colitis (dated by TCRdb to the late 2010s). Broadly, across the study: From roughly 10 newly diagnosed, treatment-naive pediatric ulcerative colitis patients and a few non-IBD control children, paired blood and rectal samples were collected. The research as a whole found: Because repertoires came from total lymphocyte DNA, patterns in rare subsets such as regulatory T cells may not be reflected. For technical reasons, substantially fewer templates were yielded by the blood samples of two patients, and these blood samples were excluded from blood-rectal overlap analysis. Only a few individuals were included in the healthy control group, which was small. Compared with controls, ulcerative colitis patients showed significantly higher autologous blood-rectal clonal overlap, a finding that suggests increased T cell trafficking to inflamed tissue. Blood-derived T cells may have been included in rectal pinch biopsies, especially in patients with overt colitis. Two rectal CDR3 clonotypes were detected in all ulcerative colitis patients and were not detected in any of the controls. Controls, mild-moderate and acute severe colitis patients were separated by rectal repertoire features, and reduced rectal diversity due to clonal expansions was observed in acute severe colitis.

During colonoscopy, one to two pinch biopsies were obtained from the rectum for research. In controls, colonoscopy was performed for suspected IBD, macroscopically and histologically normal endoscopy was observed, and no IBD diagnosis was made within the following year. Rectal biopsies were digested with proteinase K before DNA isolation. The Wizard kit (Promega) was used to extract genomic DNA from the blood and intestinal samples. Using the immunoSEQ TRB Survey service, rearranged CDR3 beta regions were amplified from genomic DNA with multiplex V and J primers. To keep sequencing depth the same across samples, survey-level depth of up to 500,000 reads per sample was applied. Libraries were purified, pooled and sequenced on Illumina technology. Turning to the authors' computational methods: Productive clonality, sample overlap, pairwise scatters, CDR3 beta length, V/D/J gene usage and productiveness were all assessed with the immunoSEQ online tools. Calculated diversity was defined as the number of unique rearrangements divided by total templates times 100, and Shannon and Simpson indices were additionally computed. Principal component analysis was performed on Z-score normalized data with the R prcomp function and the ggbiplot package. Morisita's index was used to quantify the clonal overlap between blood and rectum within each subject. What TCRdb holds here is the immuneACCESS table cut down to in-frame rearrangements. Part of the clones is not present; checked against another copy, under half of the missing clones reflect an unresolved V gene, and the others are unexplained. V, J and clone size reflect that table, while D and trimming were determined from the DNA. This sample lists approximately 11,000 clones; 82% were detected once. The ten largest make up around 3.9% of the sample.

The cysteine opens and the phenylalanine closes a CDR3 of 15 amino acids. Only the CDR3 region is kept as DNA, spanning 45 bases read in frame from base 1. V ends up 6 bases short and J 4 bases short, with an unmatched junction base count of 12. From the germline V gene (reference sequence), CDR1 is LNHNV and CDR2 is YYDKDF. Sequencing used gut tissue. The chain couples TRBV15 to TRBJ2-7; 7 bases in between match TRBD1. This TCR was recovered from a girl aged 5 to 17 who was a control in a study of pediatric ulcerative colitis. The nucleotide sequence reads TGTGCCACCAGTATAGATGCAGGGGGTAGGTACGAGCAGTACTTC. It encodes CATSIDAGGRYEQYF. The entire variable domain, with the stretches around the CDR3 drawn from the reference TRBV15 and TRBJ2-7 proteins, is DAMVIQNPRYQVTQFGKPVTLSCSQTLNHNVMYWYQQKSSQAPKLLFHYYDKDFNNEADTPDNFQSRRPNTSFCFLDIRSPGLGDTAMYLCATSIDAGGRYEQYFGPGTRLTVT.